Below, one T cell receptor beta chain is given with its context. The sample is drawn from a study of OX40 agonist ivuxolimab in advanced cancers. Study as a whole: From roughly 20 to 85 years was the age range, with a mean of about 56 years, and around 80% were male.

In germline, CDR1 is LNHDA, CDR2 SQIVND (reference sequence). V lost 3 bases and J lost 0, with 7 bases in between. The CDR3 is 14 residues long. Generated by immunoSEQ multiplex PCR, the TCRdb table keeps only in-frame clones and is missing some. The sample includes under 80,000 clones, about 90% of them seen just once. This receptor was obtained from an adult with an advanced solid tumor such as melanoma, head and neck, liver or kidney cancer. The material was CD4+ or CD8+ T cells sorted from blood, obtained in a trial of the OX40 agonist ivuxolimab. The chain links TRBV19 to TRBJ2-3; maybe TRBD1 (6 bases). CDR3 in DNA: TGTGCCAGTAGTATGGGGGCTAGCACAGATACGCAGTATTTT. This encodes CASSMGASTDTQYF.